Listed below are T cell receptor beta chains from one sample, sequenced in a study of cytomegalovirus exposure and HLA in healthy donors. Libraries were prepared by immunoSEQ multiplex PCR; TCRdb keeps only in-frame clonotypes and omits some of them. The sample holds 150,000 to 200,000 clones, 96% seen once. Material: PBMCs. These receptors originate from a woman younger than 30 in good health and CMV-seronegative. CDR3s include the opening cysteine and the closing phenylalanine or tryptophan. A D gene is named only where the DNA matches it firmly. Only part of the rows carry a size: once, few, many, or a class if the clone is expanded.

>TRBV25-1|NA|few|TRBJ2-7
CASSEGGLAEQYF
TGTGCCAGCAGTGAAGGGGGCCTGGCCGAGCAGTACTTC
>TRBV29-1|TRBD1|NA|TRBJ2-5
CSVDRGLQEAQYF
TGCAGCGTTGATAGGGGGCTCCAAGAGGCCCAGTACTTC
>TRBV2|NA|NA|TRBJ2-7
CASSEVVSSEQYF
TGTGCCAGCAGTGAAGTGGTTAGCTCCGAGCAGTACTTC
>TRBV5-1|TRBD1|NA|TRBJ1-1
CASSMTGRTEAFF
TGCGCCAGCAGTATGACAGGGCGCACTGAAGCTTTCTTT
>TRBV18|TRBD2|NA|TRBJ2-5
CASSPGLAGGPRETQYF
TGTGCCAGCTCACCGGGACTAGCGGGCGGCCCGCGGGAGACCCAGTACTTC
>TRBV7-8|TRBD1|once|TRBJ2-2
CASSLYTGGGGTGELFF
TGTGCCAGCAGCTTATATACAGGGGGCGGTGGCACCGGGGAGCTGTTTTTT
>TRBV5-4|TRBD1|NA|TRBJ1-2
CASSFVGTVGYTF
TGTGCCAGCAGCTTCGTCGGGACAGTTGGCTACACCTTC
>TRBV6-5|NA|few|TRBJ1-6
CASSQARISPLHF
TGTGCCAGCAGTCAAGCCCGCATTTCACCCCTCCACTTT
>TRBV5-6|TRBD1|NA|TRBJ2-7
CASRQRQGRYEQYF
TGTGCCAGCAGACAACGACAGGGCCGCTACGAGCAGTACTTC
>TRBV19|NA|NA|TRBJ2-2
CASSIYPGELFF
TGTGCCAGTAGTATTTATCCCGGGGAGCTGTTTTTT
>TRBV7-9|NA|NA|TRBJ1-6
CASSLERNSPLHF
TGTGCCAGCAGCTTAGAGCGTAATTCACCCCTCCACTTT
>TRBV5-6|NA|once|TRBJ1-4
CASSYSTGWKLFF
TGTGCCAGCAGCTACTCCACAGGGTGGAAACTGTTTTTT
>TRBV9|NA|NA|TRBJ1-3
CASSGGNTIYF
TGTGCCAGCAGTGGCGGAAACACCATATATTTT
>TRBV19|NA|NA|TRBJ1-5
CASSETGFGQPQHF
TGTGCCAGTAGTGAAACAGGATTTGGCCAGCCCCAGCATTTT
>TRBV7-9|NA|NA|TRBJ1-5
CASSLSPPGINQPQHF
TGTGCCAGCAGCTTATCCCCACCGGGGATCAATCAGCCCCAGCATTTT
>TRBV7-9|NA|NA|TRBJ1-5
CASSLDGGDQPQHF
TGTGCCAGCAGCTTAGATGGCGGGGATCAGCCCCAGCATTTT
>TRBV15|TRBD1|NA|TRBJ2-5
CATSRARQGAAGETQYF
TGTGCCACCAGCAGAGCTCGACAGGGGGCGGCCGGCGAGACCCAGTACTTC
>TRBV2|TRBD1|NA|TRBJ2-5
CASISDRGDQETQYF
TGTGCCAGCATTTCCGACAGGGGGGACCAAGAGACCCAGTACTTC
>TRBV7-9|TRBD1|NA|TRBJ1-2
CASSLGRGLYGYTF
TGTGCCAGCAGCTTAGGAAGGGGGCTCTATGGCTACACCTTC
>TRBV27|NA|NA|TRBJ1-2
CASRPYPEVKGYTF
TGTGCCAGCAGACCTTATCCGGAGGTGAAAGGCTACACCTTC
>TRBV4-3|NA|NA|TRBJ2-1
CASSQEEGKQFF
TGCGCCAGCAGCCAAGAGGAGGGAAAGCAGTTCTTC
>TRBV5-6|NA|NA|TRBJ2-7
CASSLAFGVEQYF
TGTGCCAGCAGCTTGGCCTTCGGGGTCGAGCAGTACTTC
>TRBV5-6|NA|NA|TRBJ2-6
CASSISGANVLTF
TGTGCCAGCAGCATATCTGGGGCCAACGTCCTGACTTTC
>TRBV5-6|NA|NA|TRBJ2-5
CASSSVVGAEETQYF
TGTGCCAGCAGTTCGGTAGTTGGGGCCGAAGAGACCCAGTACTTC
>TRBV6-1|NA|once|TRBJ1-1
CASSEALQIQGAFF
TGTGCCAGCAGTGAAGCCTTACAGATTCAGGGAGCTTTCTTT